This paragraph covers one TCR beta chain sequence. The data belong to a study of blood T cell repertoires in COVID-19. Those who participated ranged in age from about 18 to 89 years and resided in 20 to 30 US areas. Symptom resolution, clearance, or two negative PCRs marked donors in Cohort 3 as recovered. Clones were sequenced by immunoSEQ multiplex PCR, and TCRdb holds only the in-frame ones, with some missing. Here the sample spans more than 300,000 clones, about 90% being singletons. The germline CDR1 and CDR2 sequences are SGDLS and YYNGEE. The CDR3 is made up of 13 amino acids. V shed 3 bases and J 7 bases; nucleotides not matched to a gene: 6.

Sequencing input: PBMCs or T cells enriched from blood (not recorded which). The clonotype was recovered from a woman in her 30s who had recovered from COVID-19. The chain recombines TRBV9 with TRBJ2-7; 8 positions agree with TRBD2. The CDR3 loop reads CASSGSGSSEQYF. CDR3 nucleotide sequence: TGTGCCAGCAGCGGAAGCGGGAGTAGTGAGCAGTACTTC. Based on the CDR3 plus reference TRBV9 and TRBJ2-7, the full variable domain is DSGVTQTPKHLITATGQRVTLRCSPRSGDLSVYWYQQSLDQGLQFLIQYYNGEERAKGNILERFSAQQFPDLHSELNLSSLELGDSALYFCASSGSGSSEQYFGPGTRLTVT.